What follows are 8 T cell receptor beta chains derived from one specimen sequenced in a study of cytomegalovirus exposure and HLA in healthy donors. Primers included in the PCR were 60 Vbeta and 13 Jbeta primers. Repertoires were generated with immunoSEQ multiplex PCR, while TCRdb's copy carries only in-frame clones and drops some. The sample consists of about 83,000 clones, around 81% of them appearing once. The sequenced sample was PBMCs. The receptor source for this set is a woman in her twenties or thirties in good health and CMV-seronegative.

V is TRBV5-4 and J is TRBJ2-3, with TRBD1 matching over 7 bases. Germline loops: CDR1 SGHNT, CDR2 YYREEE (reference sequence). Trimming removed 2 bases from V and 2 bases from J; junction bases left unmatched: 5. The CDR3 consists of 15 residues. The CDR3 sequence: CASSLKQGTTDTQYF. The CDR3 DNA reads TGTGCCAGCAGCTTAAAACAGGGGACCACAGATACGCAGTATTTT.

The chain recombines TRBV19 with TRBJ1-5; 12 bases align to TRBD1. In germline, CDR1 is LNHDA, CDR2 SQIVND (reference sequence). The CDR3 covers 16 residues. J gave up 5 bases and V 4 bases, and 6 bases lay outside the gene matches. The CDR3 protein is CASSTRGTGGYQPQHF. CDR3 nucleotide sequence: TGTGCCAGTAGTACCCGAGGGACAGGGGGCTATCAGCCCCAGCATTTT.

The chain combines TRBV9 with TRBJ2-1; 7 nucleotides align to TRBD2. Trimming at V came to 0 bases and at J to 6 bases, leaving 6 bases not matched to a gene. The CDR3 totals 15 residues. Germline CDR1 is SGDLS and CDR2 is YYNGEE. CDR3 bases: TGTGCCAGCAGCGTAGGAGGAGCGGGACGCAATGAGCAGTTCTTC. Translation: CASSVGGAGRNEQFF.

Worth noting for this clone: One end of the junction is discordant with germline, which a read error may explain. V and J are TRBV7-7 and TRBJ2-1, with D uncertain. This CDR3 spans 13 amino acids. Germline V gives CDR1 SSHAT, CDR2 FNYEAQ (reference sequence). This chain's CDR3 is CASSLVVSNEQFF. DNA of the CDR3: TGTGCTAGCAGCTTAGTTGTGAGCAATGAGCAGTTCTTC.

V and J are TRBV4-1 and TRBJ2-1, with D uncertain. The CDR3 has 13 amino acids. Germline V gene data show CDR1 as MGHRA and CDR2 as YSYEKL. V lost 3 bases to trimming and J lost 7 bases, with 10 bases between them. DNA for the CDR3: TGCGCCAGCAGCCAGGCTTTGTGGAATGAGCAGTTCTTC. Translating it yields CASSQALWNEQFF.

This chain joins TRBV28 and TRBJ2-7; 9 nucleotides align to TRBD1. Germline CDR1 is MDHEN and CDR2 is SYDVKM. Losses at the gene ends were 3 bases for V and 6 bases for J; bases not matched to a gene: 6. This CDR3 has 14 residues. The CDR3 DNA is TGTGCCAGCAGTTTTAGGGACAGGGTGGGCGAGCAGTACTTC. Translating it yields CASSFRDRVGEQYF. The whole variable domain, filled in from reference TRBV28 and TRBJ2-7, reads DVKVTQSSRYLVKRTGEKVFLECVQDMDHENMFWYRQDPGLGLRLIYFSYDVKMKEKGDIPEGYSVSREKKERFSLILESASTNQTSMYLCASSFRDRVGEQYFGPGTRLTVT.

J is TRBJ2-5 and V is TRBV4-3, with D perhaps matching TRBD2 (6 bases). The CDR3 spans 17 residues. Germline V gene sequence: CDR1 LGHNA, CDR2 YSLEER. V was shortened by 0 bases and J by 4 bases, with 18 bases between the two germline ends. The CDR3 loop is CASSQEPRGGTRETQYF. In DNA form, the CDR3 reads TGCGCCAGCAGCCAAGAACCCCGTGGGGGGACGAGAGAGACCCAGTACTTC.

The rearrangement joins TRBV9 to TRBJ2-1; possible D gene TRBD2, 5 bases. Germline values: CDR1 SGDLS, CDR2 YYNGEE. Trimming shortened V by 3 bases and J by 4 bases, and 14 bases separated the two germline ends. This CDR3 is 15 amino acids long. The CDR3 protein is CASSALGLEYNEQFF. CDR3 DNA: TGTGCCAGCAGCGCCCTTGGACTGGAGTACAATGAGCAGTTCTTC.